A selection of T cell receptor beta chains follows, all from one sample in a study of CD8 T cells in Susac syndrome. TCRdb reanalysed the immunoSEQ multiplex PCR reads using MiXCR and keeps one entry per CDR3 protein. The sample lists more than 75,000 distinct CDR3 sequences, about 93% occurring once. The sample comprised CD8+ T cells from PBMCs. These receptors were obtained from a human donor in good health. The CDR3 runs from the conserved cysteine through the conserved F or W. The D gene is left open where the match is weak. Part of the rows lack a size; the others show once, few, many or a class for expanded clones.

length: 16
J: TRBJ1-1
V: TRBV7-9
D: .
size: .
CDR3: CASSLEGQLTNTEAFF
DNA: TGTGCCAGCAGCTTAGAAGGACAGCTGACGAACACTGAAGCTTTCTTT

length: 15
J: TRBJ2-1
V: TRBV4-1
D: .
size: .
CDR3: CASTSSRVGYNEQFF
DNA: TGCGCCAGCACCTCTTCACGGGTCGGGTACAATGAGCAGTTCTTC

length: 15
J: TRBJ2-5
V: TRBV10-3
D: .
size: .
CDR3: CAISESGTVTETQYF
DNA: TGTGCCATCAGTGAGTCGGGTACAGTAACAGAGACCCAGTACTTC

length: 16
J: TRBJ1-5
V: TRBV7-9
D: .
size: .
CDR3: CASSALTSTVLQPQHF
DNA: TGTGCCAGCAGCGCCTTGACGAGTACGGTATTACAGCCCCAGCATTTT

length: 14
J: TRBJ2-3
V: TRBV5-1
D: TRBD2
size: .
CDR3: CASSPGLASDTQYF
DNA: TGCGCCAGCAGCCCTGGACTAGCCTCAGATACGCAGTATTTT

length: 16
J: TRBJ2-5
V: TRBV4-1
D: TRBD2
size: .
CDR3: CASSHIGLAGAGTQYF
DNA: TGCGCCAGCAGTCACATCGGACTAGCGGGAGCTGGGACCCAGTACTTC

length: 15
J: TRBJ1-5
V: TRBV27
D: .
size: .
CDR3: CASRGGGAVNQPQHF
DNA: TGTGCCAGCAGGGGGGGAGGGGCGGTCAATCAGCCCCAGCATTTT

length: 12
J: TRBJ2-4
V: TRBV29-1
D: .
size: .
CDR3: CSVEEALDIQYF
DNA: TGCAGCGTTGAGGAGGCCTTGGACATTCAGTACTTC

length: 15
J: TRBJ2-1
V: TRBV12-3/TRBV12-4
D: TRBD2
size: .
CDR3: CASSLGGRGNNEQFF
DNA: TGTGCCAGCAGTTTAGGCGGGAGGGGTAACAATGAGCAGTTCTTC

length: 16
J: TRBJ1-1
V: TRBV4-1
D: .
size: .
CDR3: CASSQEKSEGWTEAFF
DNA: TGCGCCAGCAGCCAAGAAAAGTCGGAGGGTTGGACTGAAGCTTTCTTT

length: 19
J: TRBJ2-3
V: TRBV4-1
D: TRBD2
size: .
CDR3: CASSQLGLAGGPVTDTQYF
DNA: TGCGCCAGCAGCCAACTGGGACTAGCGGGAGGGCCTGTGACAGATACGCAGTATTTT

length: 12
J: TRBJ2-7
V: TRBV6-2/TRBV6-3
D: .
size: .
CDR3: CASSYERLEQYF
DNA: TGTGCCAGCAGTTACGAGCGGCTCGAGCAGTACTTC

length: 18
J: TRBJ1-1
V: TRBV4-3
D: .
size: .
CDR3: CASSQDPPPQGWDTEAFF
DNA: TGCGCCAGCAGCCAAGATCCCCCTCCCCAGGGGTGGGACACTGAAGCTTTCTTT

length: 12
J: TRBJ1-1
V: TRBV11-2
D: .
size: .
CDR3: CASRQDTFLAFF
DNA: TGTGCCAGCAGACAGGACACCTTTCTGGCTTTCTTT

length: 14
J: TRBJ2-3
V: TRBV4-1
D: .
size: .
CDR3: CAASLNGGTDTQYF
DNA: TGCGCCGCGTCCCTGAATGGGGGAACAGATACGCAGTATTTT

length: 13
J: TRBJ2-7
V: TRBV20-1
D: TRBD2
size: .
CDR3: CSAERGSSYEQYF
DNA: TGCAGTGCAGAGCGGGGGAGCTCCTACGAGCAGTACTTC

length: 16
J: TRBJ1-1
V: TRBV4-1
D: .
size: .
CDR3: CASSQEPRAEGTEAFF
DNA: TGCGCCAGCAGCCAAGAGCCTCGGGCCGAGGGGACTGAAGCTTTCTTT

length: 13
J: TRBJ2-1
V: TRBV29-1
D: TRBD2
size: .
CDR3: CSVSRGGGSEQFF
DNA: TGCAGCGTGAGCCGCGGGGGGGGCTCTGAGCAGTTCTTC

length: 15
J: TRBJ2-2
V: TRBV7-8
D: TRBD1
size: .
CDR3: CASSHGTGVTGELFF
DNA: TGTGCCAGCAGCCACGGGACAGGCGTCACCGGGGAGCTGTTTTTT

length: 15
J: TRBJ2-3
V: TRBV11-2
D: .
size: .
CDR3: CASSLSTGSTDTQYF
DNA: TGTGCCAGCAGCTTAAGTACGGGGAGCACAGATACGCAGTATTTT

length: 14
J: TRBJ2-5
V: TRBV18
D: .
size: .
CDR3: CASSPDRFQETQYF
DNA: TGTGCCAGCTCACCGGACAGATTCCAAGAGACCCAGTACTTC

length: 13
J: TRBJ1-5
V: TRBV4-1
D: .
size: .
CDR3: CASSQDGNQPQHF
DNA: TGCGCCAGCAGCCAAGATGGCAATCAGCCCCAGCATTTT

length: 15
J: TRBJ1-1
V: TRBV19
D: .
size: once
CDR3: CATNQMIQGNTEAFF
DNA: TGTGCCACCAACCAAATGATACAGGGCAACACTGAAGCTTTCTTT

length: 15
J: TRBJ2-7
V: TRBV7-8
D: .
size: .
CDR3: CASAGSGVSSYEQYF
DNA: TGTGCCAGCGCGGGGTCCGGGGTGAGCTCCTACGAGCAGTACTTC

length: 11
J: TRBJ1-2
V: TRBV9
D: TRBD1
size: .
CDR3: CASSAGQARIF
DNA: TGTGCCAGCAGCGCGGGACAGGCGAGAATCTTC

length: 14
J: TRBJ2-1
V: TRBV7-2
D: .
size: .
CDR3: CASSLGLQYNEQFF
DNA: TGTGCCAGCAGCTTAGGTCTGCAATACAATGAGCAGTTCTTC

length: 18
J: TRBJ2-7
V: TRBV13
D: TRBD1
size: .
CDR3: CASSETARGRGALSEQYF
DNA: TGTGCCAGCAGCGAGACGGCCAGGGGGCGCGGGGCCCTCTCCGAGCAGTACTTC

length: 17
J: TRBJ1-6
V: TRBV6-1
D: .
size: .
CDR3: CASSDGGGISYNSPLHF
DNA: TGTGCCAGCAGCGACGGCGGGGGAATCTCCTATAATTCACCCCTCCACTTT

length: 18
J: TRBJ2-1
V: TRBV4-1
D: TRBD1
size: .
CDR3: CASSQVEWRDRGYNEQFF
DNA: TGCGCCAGCAGCCAAGTCGAATGGAGGGACAGGGGCTACAATGAGCAGTTCTTC

length: 15
J: TRBJ2-1
V: TRBV6-1
D: TRBD1
size: .
CDR3: CASNSDRDRGDEQFF
DNA: TGTGCCAGCAACTCAGACAGGGACAGAGGGGATGAGCAGTTCTTC

length: 14
J: TRBJ1-1
V: TRBV6-4
D: TRBD1
size: .
CDR3: CASSLTGDNTEAFF
DNA: TGTGCCAGCAGCCTGACAGGGGATAACACTGAAGCTTTCTTT

length: 15
J: TRBJ2-7
V: TRBV19
D: .
size: .
CDR3: CASSSGYGPAYEQYF
DNA: TGTGCCAGTAGCTCGGGGTATGGGCCCGCGTACGAGCAGTACTTC

length: 14
J: TRBJ2-7
V: TRBV9
D: .
size: .
CDR3: CASSVAVSSYEQYF
DNA: TGTGCCAGCAGCGTAGCAGTAAGCTCCTACGAGCAGTACTTC

length: 12
J: TRBJ2-7
V: TRBV20-1
D: .
size: few
CDR3: CSAKEGSHEQYF
DNA: TGCAGTGCTAAGGAGGGCAGCCACGAGCAGTACTTC

length: 15
J: TRBJ2-1
V: TRBV4-1
D: TRBD2
size: once
CDR3: CASSQTGSGGNEQFF
DNA: TGCGCCAGCAGCCAGACGGGTAGCGGGGGCAATGAGCAGTTCTTC

length: 12
J: TRBJ2-1
V: TRBV11-3
D: .
size: .
CDR3: CASSTGDNEQFF
DNA: TGTGCCAGCAGCACGGGGGATAATGAGCAGTTCTTC

length: 13
J: TRBJ2-1
V: TRBV27
D: TRBD2
size: .
CDR3: CASSFREGTDQFF
DNA: TGTGCCAGCAGTTTCAGGGAGGGGACCGACCAGTTCTTC

length: 16
J: TRBJ2-1
V: TRBV15
D: TRBD2
size: .
CDR3: CATSSSGTSGDNEQFF
DNA: TGTGCCACCAGCAGCTCCGGGACTAGCGGGGACAATGAGCAGTTCTTC

length: 14
J: TRBJ2-5
V: TRBV6-6
D: .
size: .
CDR3: CASSLTPGEETQYF
DNA: TGTGCCAGCAGTTTAACCCCCGGAGAAGAGACCCAGTACTTC

length: 14
J: TRBJ1-5
V: TRBV4-1
D: .
size: .
CDR3: CASEQGPSNQPQHF
DNA: TGCGCCAGTGAGCAGGGTCCGAGCAATCAGCCCCAGCATTTT

length: 12
J: TRBJ2-3
V: TRBV12-3/TRBV12-4
D: .
size: .
CDR3: CASSPGVGTQYF
DNA: TGTGCCAGCAGCCCCGGGGTGGGTACGCAGTATTTT

length: 15
J: TRBJ2-7
V: TRBV5-1
D: TRBD1
size: .
CDR3: CASSFSGTGTYEQYF
DNA: TGCGCCAGCAGCTTTTCCGGGACAGGGACCTACGAGCAGTACTTC

length: 15
J: TRBJ2-1
V: TRBV7-2
D: .
size: .
CDR3: CASSLVTLGRNEQFF
DNA: TGTGCCAGCAGCTTAGTGACCCTAGGGAGGAATGAGCAGTTCTTC

length: 14
J: TRBJ1-1
V: TRBV3-1
D: .
size: .
CDR3: CASSRKQGRGEAFF
DNA: TGTGCCAGCAGCAGGAAACAGGGCCGGGGGGAAGCTTTCTTT

length: 17
J: TRBJ2-1
V: TRBV4-1
D: TRBD2
size: .
CDR3: CASSTIPGAGGPNEQFF
DNA: TGCGCCAGCAGCACTATTCCAGGAGCGGGGGGGCCAAATGAGCAGTTCTTC